This paragraph covers one T cell receptor (beta chain) sequence. There is no known antigen for this receptor. Base qualities are missing; no much larger clone stands one base away. From the cysteine through the phenylalanine, the CDR3 covers 12 amino acids. CDR3 DNA is the only sequence kept; it has 36 bases, read in frame from the first base. Sequences GTSNPN (CDR1) and SVGIG (CDR2) are obtained from the germline V gene (reference sequence). V lost 2 bases and J lost 6 bases; the stretch between them is 5 bases long. Whole blood was collected in K2EDTA tubes by collaborating institutions according to the institutions' own protocols. Collaborator samples were shipped for TCRbeta analysis as frozen whole blood, isolated PBMCs, or DNA extracted from either sample type. The sample belongs to a study of blood T cell repertoires in COVID-19 (dated by TCRdb to about 2020). Study-level background: Samples from collaborators originated in the United States, Italy and Spain and spanned both the acute and convalescent phases of COVID-19. The prospective study material was composed of cDNA or gDNA derived from T cells, B-cell-depleted T cells, or PBMCs. Subjects who had been exposed to COVID-19, were actively infected with it, or had recovered from it provided the deeply sampled blood TCRbeta repertoires that made up the dataset. The repertoires were released in a freely available public database intended as a resource for research on the immune response to SARS-CoV-2. Samples were obtained from the ongoing ImmuneRACE study (first 160 participants) and from 1,000 to 1,500 subjects provided by 6 global collaborators. The sample metadata nearly always contained a de-identified subject ID, COVID-19 status, age in years and sex. Where available, HLA class I and class II types were obtained from metadata supplied by the sample provider rather than from assay-based typing.

TCRbeta CDR3 regions were amplified from genomic DNA by means of the immunoSEQ Assay, a bias-controlled multiplex PCR. As for the authors' bioinformatics: The number of nucleated cells in each sample was estimated from the amplification of reference gene primers within the assay. To quantify the absolute abundance of each unique TCRbeta CDR3 rearrangement, sequence reads were collapsed and filtered. For each sample, productive Simpson clonality was calculated by taking the square root of Simpson's diversity index across productive rearrangements. This immuneACCESS table, as held by TCRdb, lists in-frame sequences with V and J called but not all clones. Of the missing ones, under half trace to an unresolved V gene in checked studies; the others have no known cause. The DNA gave D and trimming, while V, J and clone size come from that table. Here the sample has about 200,000 clones; around 90% occur a single time. Approximately 7% of the sample rests with the top ten.

General findings and caveats noted by the study authors: The quantity of clinical and demographic metadata differed by source and by participant and was supplied without curation.

The sequence came from a man aged 40-50 years with acute or convalescent COVID-19. The specimen was peripheral blood. The rearrangement combines TRBV30 with TRBJ1-6, with an unclear D gene assignment. The CDR3 reads CAWSPGNSPLHF. The sequenced DNA: TGTGCCTGGAGTCCGGGTAATTCACCCCTCCACTTT.